These T cell receptor beta chains were read from a single sample in a study of beta chain features in type 1 diabetes. Here immunoSEQ multiplex PCR was the method, and the copy in TCRdb shows in-frame clones only, minus some. Of around 250,000 clones listed, approximately 14% were seen once; the top ten hold around 0.016%. The specimen was naive CD4+ T cells from blood. The receptors shown here come from a man aged 25 to 40 with type 1 diabetes. The CDR3 runs from the conserved cysteine through the conserved F or W. A D gene is named only where the DNA matches it firmly. Where a row states a size, it is once, few, many or the class of an expanded clone; other rows omit it.

j_call d_call clone_size v_call cdr3_nt cdr3_aa
TRBJ2-7 NA few TRBV5-1 TGCGCCAGCAGCTTGGGAGGCTACGAGCAGTACTTC CASSLGGYEQYF
TRBJ2-6 NA NA TRBV29-1 TGCAGCGTTTGTAGCTCTGGGGCCAACGTCCTGACTTTC CSVCSSGANVLTF
TRBJ1-4 TRBD1 few TRBV4-3 TGCGCCAGCAGCCAACCCCCGGGACAGAGTCATAATGAAAAACTGTTTTTT CASSQPPGQSHNEKLFF
TRBJ2-2 TRBD2 few TRBV9 TGTGCCAGCAGCATTACCTCCGGGACTAGAGACGGGGAGCTGTTTTTT CASSITSGTRDGELFF
TRBJ2-7 NA NA TRBV28 TGTGCCAGCAGTTTAGATGGACAAGACTACGAGCAGTACTTC CASSLDGQDYEQYF
TRBJ2-3 NA NA TRBV5-1 TGCGCCAGCAGCGACACGTCTAGCACAGATACGCAGTATTTT CASSDTSSTDTQYF
TRBJ2-2 NA few TRBV4-3 TGCGCCAGCAGCCCCTTCTATGGGGAGCTGTTTTTT CASSPFYGELFF
TRBJ2-7 TRBD1 NA TRBV13 TGTGCCAGCAGCCCCCGGACAGGGGGCTCCTACGAGCAGTACTTC CASSPRTGGSYEQYF
TRBJ2-7 TRBD2 NA TRBV28 TGTGCCAGCATTTCTAGCGGGAGCGAGCAGTACTTC CASISSGSEQYF
TRBJ2-7 TRBD2 NA TRBV2 TGTGCCAGCAGTGTTAGCGGGAGTTTTGGCGAGCAGTACTTC CASSVSGSFGEQYF
TRBJ2-4 TRBD2 few TRBV5-6 TGTGCCAGCAGCTTTGGACTAGCGGGCAAAAACATTCAGTACTTC CASSFGLAGKNIQYF
TRBJ2-5 TRBD1 few TRBV27 TGTGCCAGCAGCCCCCGGACAGGCTTGGTTGAGACCCAGTACTTC CASSPRTGLVETQYF